A single sample gave rise to the 31 T cell receptor beta chains below, sequenced in a study of OX40 agonist ivuxolimab in advanced cancers. The method behind the library was the immunoSEQ multiplex PCR assay. TCRdb holds this immuneACCESS table with in-frame rearrangements only. Some clones are missing; in checked studies, unresolved V genes explain under half, and the rest has no known cause. The sample includes about 36,000 clones, with 65% to 85% observed a single time. The ten top clones hold 11% of the sample. The sample here was CD4+ or CD8+ T cells sorted from blood, taken in a trial of the OX40 agonist ivuxolimab. These receptors came from an adult with an advanced solid tumor such as melanoma, head and neck, liver or kidney cancer.

This chain joins TRBV30 and TRBJ1-1; D ambiguous. Per germline, CDR1 GTSNPN and CDR2 SVGIG (reference sequence). This CDR3 is built from 13 residues. V was cut by 4 bases and J by 0 bases, with 9 bases left in between. The CDR3 is CAWKGLLNTEAFF. The CDR3 DNA is TGTGCCTGGAAGGGCCTCTTGAACACTGAAGCTTTCTTT.

This clone was counted a few times. The J gene is TRBJ2-7, the V gene TRBV7-9; D is ambiguous. The CDR3 is 14 amino acids. CDR1 and CDR2 (germline): SEHNR, FQNEAQ (reference sequence). V shed 5 bases and J shed 6 bases, with 17 bases lying between them. CDR3 in amino acids: CASSPQLGSAEQYF. The CDR3 coding sequence is TGTGCCAGCAGCCCCCAATTAGGAAGCGCCGAGCAGTACTTC.

A note on this clone: One junction end disagrees with the germline gene, perhaps due to a read error. V gene TRBV30 combines with J gene TRBJ1-6; TRBD1 aligns across 11 bases. CDR1 and CDR2 from the germline V gene are GTSNPN and SVGIG (reference sequence). The CDR3 consists of 19 residues. The CDR3 bases are TGTGCCGGGAGCCTTAGAGGGACAGGGGGTACTCTCCGGAATTCACCCCTCCACTTT. This gives the protein CAGSLRGTGGTLRNSPLHF.

The chain couples TRBV7-9 to TRBJ1-4; TRBD1 might be the D (5 bases). CDR1 SEHNR and CDR2 FQNEAQ come from the germline V gene (reference sequence). The V gene lost 6 bases and the J gene lost 8 bases, with 28 bases spanning the gap. This CDR3 has 18 amino acids. DNA for the CDR3: TGTGCCAGCAGGACCACTGACAGACTTCTCTATCCTGACGAAAAACTGTTTTTT. Translated: CASRTTDRLLYPDEKLFF.

The chain recombines TRBV5-1 with TRBJ1-3; TRBD1 agrees at 9 bases. Losses at the gene ends were 0 bases for V and 0 bases for J; bases not matched to a gene: 10. The CDR3 length is 19 residues. The V gene's germline CDR1 is SGHRS and CDR2 YFSETQ. CDR3 residues: CASSLGTGGSLSSGNTIYF. CDR3 bases: TGCGCCAGCAGCTTGGGTACAGGGGGCTCCCTTAGCTCTGGAAACACCATATATTTT.

The V call is TRBV6-5, the J call TRBJ1-6; D may be TRBD1 (6 bases). Germline V lookup: CDR1 MNHEY, CDR2 SVGAGI. The CDR3 covers 15 residues. Trimming took 4 bases from V and 9 from J, leaving 16 bases between them. This chain's CDR3 is CASSLGALHSSPLHF. The CDR3, as DNA: TGTGCCAGCAGTTTGGGGGCTCTTCACTCTTCACCCCTCCACTTT.

This clone was detected once. This chain joins TRBV9 and TRBJ2-5, with 13 bases identical to TRBD2. Germline CDR1 reads SGDLS; CDR2 reads YYNGEE. This CDR3 spans 17 amino acids. Trimming took 2 bases from V and 1 from J; bases not matched to a gene: 5. The CDR3 reads CASSVGLAGSTQETQYF. The DNA for the CDR3 is TGTGCCAGCAGCGTGGGACTAGCGGGGAGTACCCAAGAGACCCAGTACTTC.

This clone showed up just a few times. The rearrangement links TRBV7-9 to TRBJ1-1, with 11 bases identical to TRBD1. The trim removed 5 bases at V and 8 bases at J, leaving 4 bases unmatched. Germline lookup yields CDR1 SEHNR and CDR2 FQNEAQ (reference sequence). This CDR3 has 13 amino acids. The CDR3 protein is CASSDRTGGEAFF. In nucleotides, the CDR3 is TGTGCCAGCAGCGACCGGACAGGGGGCGAAGCTTTCTTT.

V usage is TRBV25-1 and J usage is TRBJ1-5; D is ambiguous. V dropped 2 bases and J dropped 2 bases, with 4 bases sitting between them. CDR3 length: 13 residues. Germline CDR1 and CDR2: MGHDK and SYGVNS. The CDR3 loop is CASSEPGNQPQHF. CDR3 sequence (DNA): TGTGCCAGCAGTGAACCAGGCAATCAGCCCCAGCATTTT.

The chain uses TRBV6-1 and TRBJ1-6; TRBD1 matches at 7 bases. CDR3 length equals 15 residues. Trimming took 1 base from V and 9 from J; bases not matched to a gene: 6. Germline CDR1 reads MNHNS; CDR2 reads SASEGT. The CDR3 is CASSEEGRQGSPLHF. For the CDR3, the DNA is TGTGCCAGCAGTGAAGAAGGCCGACAGGGTTCACCCCTCCACTTT.

J is TRBJ1-1 and V is TRBV2; TRBD1 aligns across 9 bases. This CDR3 spans 16 amino acids. Germline V gene sequence: CDR1 SNHLY, CDR2 FYNNEI. The ends lost 5 bases at V and 6 bases at J; junction bases unmatched: 13. DNA of the CDR3: TGTGCCAGCAGTTCGATTTCACAGGGGGCGGGGGCTGAAGCTTTCTTT. Translation: CASSSISQGAGAEAFF.

DNA of the CDR3: TGTGCCAGCAGCGTAGGGACCTGGGGACAAGAGACCCAGTACTTC. This sequence encodes CASSVGTWGQETQYF. The J gene is TRBJ2-5, the V gene TRBV7-2; D could derive from TRBD1 or TRBD2 (5 bases each). CDR1 is SGHTA, CDR2 FQGNSA, per germline. The CDR3 has 15 amino acids. V shed 5 bases and J shed 2 bases, with 15 bases lying between them.

This clone showed up just a few times. The chain employs TRBV2 and TRBJ2-5; a weak D match, TRBD2 (6 bases). This CDR3 has 14 amino acids. Germline-derived CDR1 and CDR2 are SNHLY and FYNNEI. V gave up 6 bases and J gave up 1 base, with 12 bases separating them. In DNA, the CDR3 is TGTGCCAGCAGGGAGGGACTGACCCAAGAGACCCAGTACTTC. Translation: CASREGLTQETQYF.

This clone was picked up one time. The J gene is TRBJ2-1, the V gene TRBV27; 7 positions agree with TRBD1. This CDR3 has 15 residues. CDR1 and CDR2 (germline): MNHEY, SMNVEV (reference sequence). Trimming at V came to 4 bases and at J to 2 bases, leaving 5 bases not matched to a gene. The CDR3 coding sequence is TGTGCCAGCAGTTATGTCCAGGGGGCCTACAATGAGCAGTTCTTC. This sequence encodes CASSYVQGAYNEQFF.

This clone is labeled medium-sized. The V gene is TRBV2, the J gene TRBJ1-5; 7 bases map to TRBD1. The germline gives CDR1 SNHLY, CDR2 FYNNEI. V lost 6 bases and J lost 1; bases outside the gene matches: 6. This CDR3 has 15 amino acids. The CDR3 loop reads CASSEGQISNQPQHF. CDR3 nucleotides: TGTGCCAGCAGCGAGGGACAGATCAGCAATCAGCCCCAGCATTTT. The full variable domain, completed using reference TRBV2 and TRBJ1-5, is EPEVTQTPSHQVTQMGQEVILRCVPISNHLYFYWYRQILGQKVEFLVSFYNNEISEKSEIFDDQFSVERPDGSNFTLKIRSTKLEDSAMYFCASSEGQISNQPQHFGDGTRLSIL.

The chain has TRBV5-1 and TRBJ2-2; D remains ambiguous. Trimming removed 1 base from V and 3 bases from J, with 10 bases in between. CDR1 is SGHRS, CDR2 YFSETQ, per germline. This CDR3 contains 15 residues. The CDR3 region has the DNA TGCGCCAGCAGCTTGATTCCCGGCTACACCGGGGAGCTGTTTTTT. This sequence encodes CASSLIPGYTGELFF.

This clone was picked up a small number of times. This chain connects TRBV28 to TRBJ2-5; TRBD2 matches at 16 bases. The CDR3 contains 20 residues. V trimming: 4 bases; J trimming: 3 bases; junction bases outside the gene matches: 14. CDR1 and CDR2 from the germline V gene are MDHEN and SYDVKM. The CDR3 DNA is TGTGCCAGCAGTTCCACCCCGGGACTAGCGGGGGGGTTCCTTGAAGAGACCCAGTACTTC. Protein product: CASSSTPGLAGGFLEETQYF.

This chain links TRBV5-1 with TRBJ2-7; the D gene is possibly TRBD1 (5 bases). Trimming left V 0 bases short and J 7 bases short, with 8 bases between. Germline V CDR1 and CDR2: SGHRS, YFSETQ. CDR3 length: 12 amino acids. The CDR3 nucleotides read TGCGCCAGCAGCTTGGCCAAGGGGGAGCAGTACTTC. Translation gives CASSLAKGEQYF.

This chain connects TRBV5-1 to TRBJ2-7; D is perhaps TRBD1 (6 bases). This CDR3 is 14 amino acids long. CDR1 is SGHRS, CDR2 YFSETQ, per germline. Trimming shortened V by 2 bases and J by 5 bases, and 14 bases separated the two germline ends. The CDR3 region has the DNA TGCGCCAGCAGCTTTGGGGGCCGGGCAGACGAGCAGTACTTC. This gives the protein CASSFGGRADEQYF.

V gene TRBV5-1 combines with J gene TRBJ1-2; no definite D call. The germline V and J ends were trimmed by 4 bases and 6 bases, with 16 bases remaining between them. The CDR3 consists of 14 residues. Germline V lookup: CDR1 SGHRS, CDR2 YFSETQ. The CDR3 bases are TGCGCCAGCAGCATCGCGGGCGTTGTGGATGGCTACACCTTC. It encodes CASSIAGVVDGYTF.

The chain combines TRBV4-1 with TRBJ1-1, with D tentatively TRBD1 (5 bases). The CDR3 is made up of 13 amino acids. The V end lost 3 bases, the J end lost 4 bases, and 9 bases lay between the germline ends. Germline V CDR1 and CDR2: MGHRA, YSYEKL. The CDR3 loop is CASSHVGGTEAFF. The CDR3 bases are TGCGCCAGCAGCCACGTTGGGGGCACTGAAGCTTTCTTT.

This clone has just a few counts. The chain uses TRBV6-1 and TRBJ1-1; the match to TRBD1 covers 9 bases. The CDR3 spans 15 residues. J lost 3 bases, V lost 4 bases, and 6 bases had no gene match. Per the germline V gene, CDR1 is MNHNS and CDR2 is SASEGT. DNA for the CDR3: TGTGCCAGCAGTGGGGTGACAGGGGGATACACTGAAGCTTTCTTT. It encodes CASSGVTGGYTEAFF.

This clone was observed once. This rearrangement joins TRBV7-6 to TRBJ1-6; 9 bases are a match to TRBD1. This CDR3 is 16 amino acids long. CDR1 is SGHVS and CDR2 is FNYEAQ in the germline V gene. Germline trimming cut 4 bases from V and 7 bases from J; bases unmatched to any gene: 8. The CDR3 DNA is TGTGCCAGCAGCTCGGGGCCGGGACAGGGAAATTCACCCCTCCACTTT. This codes for CASSSGPGQGNSPLHF.

By its share, this clone is medium-sized. The chain carries TRBV7-6 and TRBJ1-1, with a weak D call TRBD1 (5 bases). Germline-derived CDR1 and CDR2 are SGHVS and FNYEAQ. V lost 1 base and J lost 7, with 7 bases in between. The CDR3 is 12 residues long. For the CDR3, the DNA is TGTGCCAGCAGCTTAGGGACAAGTGAAGCTTTCTTT. It specifies CASSLGTSEAFF.

This clone was detected only a few times. The genes are TRBV14 and TRBJ1-1; D unclear. Germline CDR1 and CDR2: SGHDN and FVKESK. The CDR3 loop spans 13 amino acids. Trimming cost V 0 bases and J 7 bases, with 9 bases left between them. The CDR3 region is CASSQDEDLEAFF. CDR3 nucleotides: TGTGCCAGCAGCCAAGACGAGGACCTTGAAGCTTTCTTT. The whole variable domain, filled in from reference TRBV14 and TRBJ1-1, reads EAGVTQFPSHSVIEKGQTVTLRCDPISGHDNLYWYRRVMGKEIKFLLHFVKESKQDESGMPNNRFLAERTGGTYSTLKVQPAELEDSGVYFCASSQDEDLEAFFGQGTRLTVV.

The genes are TRBV9 and TRBJ1-2; 8 bases fit TRBD1. CDR1 and CDR2 from the germline V gene are SGDLS and YYNGEE. The CDR3 is made up of 17 amino acids. Trimming cost V 3 bases and J 1 base; bases outside gene matches: 11. Here the CDR3 DNA reads TGTGCCAGCAGCGGTATATCGACAGGGGTGTATAACTATGGCTACACCTTC. It specifies CASSGISTGVYNYGYTF.

CDR3 sequence: CASRTSGDTDTQYF. In nucleotides, the CDR3 is TGTGCCAGTAGAACTAGCGGGGACACAGATACGCAGTATTTT. V and J are TRBV19 and TRBJ2-3; 10 nucleotides align to TRBD2. Losses at the gene ends were 6 bases for V and 2 bases for J; bases not matched to a gene: 2. CDR1 and CDR2 (germline): LNHDA, SQIVND (reference sequence). The CDR3 runs to 14 residues. The full variable domain, in which reference TRBV19 and TRBJ2-3 provide the parts outside the CDR3, is DGGITQSPKYLFRKEGQNVTLSCEQNLNHDAMYWYRQDPGQGLRLIYYSQIVNDFQKGDIAEGYSVSREKKESFPLTVTSAQKNPTAFYLCASRTSGDTDTQYFGPGTRLTVL.

The chain links TRBV10-3 to TRBJ1-5, with TRBD1 as a possible D gene (6 bases). Between the trimmed V and J ends, which lost 4 bases and 8 bases, there was a span of 15 bases. Germline loops: CDR1 ENHRY, CDR2 SYGVKD. The CDR3 is made up of 14 amino acids. The CDR3 is CAISAGQPYEPQHF. The CDR3 nucleotides are TGTGCCATCAGTGCCGGACAGCCTTACGAGCCCCAGCATTTT.

The CDR3 bases are TGTGCCAGCAGCACAGCGGGGGAGAGGCCCCTTTCTGCCCACACCTTC. Its translation is CASSTAGERPLSAHTF. The chain links TRBV11-2 to TRBJ1-2, with TRBD1 as a possible D gene (5 bases). CDR1 is SGHAT and CDR2 is FQNNGV in the germline V gene. V lost 5 bases and J 12 bases, leaving 28 bases between the germline ends. CDR3 length: 16 amino acids.

The chain joins TRBV7-9 to TRBJ2-1; D call uncertain. This CDR3 region has 12 residues. Germline V lookup: CDR1 SEHNR, CDR2 FQNEAQ (reference sequence). Trimming left V 6 bases short and J 8 bases short, with 11 bases between. The CDR3 loop is CASSKGRDEQFF. In DNA, the CDR3 is TGTGCCAGCAGTAAAGGCCGTGATGAGCAGTTCTTC.

The chain uses TRBV5-1 and TRBJ1-4; D call uncertain. V was pared by 0 bases and J by 4 bases, with 7 bases between. The CDR3 length is 14 residues. The germline V gene encodes CDR1 SGHRS and CDR2 YFSETQ. CDR3 bases: TGCGCCAGCAGCTTGGACAGCAATAATGAAAAACTGTTTTTT. Protein: CASSLDSNNEKLFF. The variable domain in full, with the rest retrieved from reference TRBV5-1 and TRBJ1-4, is KAGVTQTPRYLIKTRGQQVTLSCSPISGHRSVSWYQQTPGQGLQFLFEYFSETQRNKGNFPGRFSGRQFSNSRSEMNVSTLELGDSALYLCASSLDSNNEKLFFGSGTQLSVL.